The rows below give T cell receptor beta chains drawn from one sample of a study of T cell responses to AZD1222 COVID-19 vaccine. Repertoires were generated with immunoSEQ multiplex PCR, while TCRdb's copy carries only in-frame clones and drops some. This repertoire shows roughly 150,000 clones, roughly 89% found once; its top ten account for about 4.6%. The sequencing used peripheral blood, collected on day 0 of AZD1222 vaccination. These receptors were obtained from an adult in good health. The CDR3 runs from the conserved cysteine through the conserved F or W. A D gene is named only where the DNA matches it firmly. Only some rows state a clone size, as once, few, many or a class for expanded clones.

V: TRBV27; D: .; J: TRBJ2-1; size: .; CDR3: CASSLAGDYNEQFF; DNA: TGTGCCAGCAGTTTAGCGGGTGATTACAATGAGCAGTTCTTC
V: TRBV28; D: .; J: TRBJ1-3; size: .; CDR3: CASSLSGQSNTIYF; DNA: TGTGCCAGCAGTTTATCTGGACAATCGAACACCATATATTTT
V: TRBV27; D: .; J: TRBJ1-6; size: .; CDR3: CASSLQSSYNSPLHF; DNA: TGTGCCAGCAGCCTACAGAGCTCCTATAATTCACCCCTCCACTTT
V: TRBV4-3; D: .; J: TRBJ2-7; size: .; CDR3: CASSPKLWVTDSPYEQYF; DNA: TGCGCCAGCAGCCCGAAGCTATGGGTTACGGACTCCCCCTACGAGCAGTACTTC
V: TRBV7-9; D: TRBD1; J: TRBJ1-4; size: once; CDR3: CASGPGTGRLTNEKLFF; DNA: TGTGCCAGCGGGCCGGGGACAGGCCGTTTAACTAATGAAAAACTGTTTTTT
V: TRBV20-1; D: .; J: TRBJ2-7; size: .; CDR3: CSVGGVYERYF; DNA: TGCAGTGTTGGGGGTGTTTACGAGCGGTACTTC
V: TRBV6-2/TRBV6-3; D: .; J: TRBJ2-5; size: once; CDR3: CASSYSARHVGVATQETQYF; DNA: TGTGCCAGCAGTTACTCGGCGCGTCACGTGGGGGTAGCGACACAAGAGACCCAGTACTTC
V: TRBV3-1/TRBV3-2; D: TRBD2; J: TRBJ2-2; size: .; CDR3: CASSQGRSGLAGVKSGELFF; DNA: TGTGCCAGCAGCCAAGGGCGATCGGGACTAGCGGGAGTTAAGTCCGGGGAGCTGTTTTTT
V: TRBV18; D: .; J: TRBJ1-3; size: .; CDR3: CASSPTLMTRGNTIYF; DNA: TGTGCCAGCTCACCAACTTTAATGACAAGGGGAAACACCATATATTTT
V: TRBV11-2; D: TRBD2; J: TRBJ2-5; size: .; CDR3: CASSVDSGSGGETQYF; DNA: TGTGCCAGCAGCGTGGATAGCGGGAGCGGGGGAGAGACCCAGTACTTC
V: TRBV4-1; D: TRBD2; J: TRBJ2-1; size: .; CDR3: CASSQDRGLAGKPDNEQFF; DNA: TGCGCCAGCAGCCAAGATCGGGGACTAGCGGGAAAACCCGACAATGAGCAGTTCTTC
V: TRBV28; D: .; J: TRBJ1-2; size: .; CDR3: CASTMAGSYGYTF; DNA: TGTGCCAGCACGATGGCGGGGAGCTATGGCTACACCTTC
V: TRBV27; D: .; J: TRBJ1-5; size: .; CDR3: CASSFGVTGNQPQHF; DNA: TGTGCCAGCAGTTTTGGCGTCACGGGCAATCAGCCCCAGCATTTT
V: TRBV28; D: .; J: TRBJ1-2; size: .; CDR3: CASSMQAYGYTF; DNA: TGTGCCAGCAGCATGCAGGCTTATGGCTACACCTTC
V: TRBV5-6; D: .; J: TRBJ1-1; size: once; CDR3: CASSLAGGADTEAFF; DNA: TGTGCCAGCAGCTTGGCCGGGGGCGCGGACACTGAAGCTTTCTTT
V: TRBV6-5; D: .; J: TRBJ1-2; size: .; CDR3: CASSYSRASPRYGYTF; DNA: TGTGCCAGCAGTTACTCGCGTGCCAGCCCGAGGTATGGCTACACCTTC
V: TRBV27; D: .; J: TRBJ2-3; size: once; CDR3: CASSYFTTQYF; DNA: TGTGCCAGCAGTTACTTCACGACGCAGTATTTT
V: TRBV2; D: .; J: TRBJ2-2; size: .; CDR3: CASIGTVTGGELFF; DNA: TGTGCCAGCATCGGGACCGTTACTGGGGGGGAGCTGTTTTTT
V: TRBV7-9; D: .; J: TRBJ1-5; size: .; CDR3: CASTGQTYYNQPQHF; DNA: TGTGCCAGCACAGGCCAGACATACTACAATCAGCCCCAGCATTTT